This T cell receptor (beta chain) derives from a study of technical replicates of blood from several donors. This CDR3 has 12 amino acids. Looked up from germline, CDR1 is SQVTM and CDR2 is ANQGSEA. The ends were cut back, 6 bases at V and 12 bases at J, with 18 bases in the middle. Produced via immunoSEQ multiplex PCR; TCRdb's table is partial and in-frame only. The sample lists about 16,000 clones, about 87% seen once, with about 12% in the top ten. This chain joins TRBV29-1 and TRBJ2-1, with D unclear. This TCR derives from a human donor in good health. The specimen sequenced was PBMCs. CDR3 region: CSVDTSALRQFF. The CDR3 nucleotides are TGCAGCGTCGACACAAGTGCCCTTAGGCAGTTCTTC.